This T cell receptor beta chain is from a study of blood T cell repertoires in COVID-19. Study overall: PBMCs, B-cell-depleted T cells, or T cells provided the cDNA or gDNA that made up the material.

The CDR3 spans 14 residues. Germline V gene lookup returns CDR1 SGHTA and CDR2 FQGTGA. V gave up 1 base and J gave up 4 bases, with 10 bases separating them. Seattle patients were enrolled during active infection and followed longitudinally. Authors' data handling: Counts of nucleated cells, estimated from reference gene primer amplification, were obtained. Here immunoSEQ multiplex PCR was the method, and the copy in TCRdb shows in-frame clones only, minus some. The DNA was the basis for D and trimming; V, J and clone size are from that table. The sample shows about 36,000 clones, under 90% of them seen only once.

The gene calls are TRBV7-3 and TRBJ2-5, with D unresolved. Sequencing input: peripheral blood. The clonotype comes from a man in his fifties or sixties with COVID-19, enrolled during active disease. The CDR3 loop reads CASSLSPSVETQYF. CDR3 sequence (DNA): TGTGCCAGCAGCTTAAGTCCTAGTGTAGAGACCCAGTACTTC.